This T cell receptor (beta chain) was captured by sequencing in a study of T cell changes during pregnancy in multiple sclerosis. Libraries were prepared by immunoSEQ multiplex PCR; TCRdb keeps only in-frame clonotypes and omits some of them. In the table there are 80,000 or so clones, 90% to 95% of which are singletons. Deletions cut 5 bases from V and 6 bases from J, with 17 bases between. The CDR3 is made up of 15 amino acids. The germline gives CDR1 MNHEY, CDR2 SVGAGI. The receptor's source is a female donor in good health, enrolled as a control in a pregnancy study. Sequences were derived from peripheral blood, sampled in the second trimester of pregnancy. V gene TRBV6-5 combines with J gene TRBJ2-1; D is perhaps TRBD1 (5 bases). The CDR3 here is CASSLDPVRGNEQFF. The CDR3 DNA follows: TGTGCCAGCAGTCTTGACCCCGTAAGGGGCAATGAGCAGTTCTTC.